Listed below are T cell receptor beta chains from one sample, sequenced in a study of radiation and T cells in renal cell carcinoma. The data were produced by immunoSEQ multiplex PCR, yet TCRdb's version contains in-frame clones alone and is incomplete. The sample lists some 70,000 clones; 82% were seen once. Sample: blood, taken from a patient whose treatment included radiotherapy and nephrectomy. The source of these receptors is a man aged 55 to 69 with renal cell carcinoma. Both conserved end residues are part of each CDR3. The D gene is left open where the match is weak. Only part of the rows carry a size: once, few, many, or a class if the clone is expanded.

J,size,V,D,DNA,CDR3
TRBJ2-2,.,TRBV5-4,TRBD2,TGTGCCAGCAGCTTCCCGGGCCCTAGCGGGAGTAGGACCGGGGAGCTGTTTTTT,CASSFPGPSGSRTGELFF
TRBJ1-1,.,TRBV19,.,TGTGCCAGTAGTATAGAGACATCTGAAGCTTTCTTT,CASSIETSEAFF
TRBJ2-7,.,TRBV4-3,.,TGCGCCAGCAGCCAGACTGTAGCTTCCACCTACGGGCAGTACTTC,CASSQTVASTYGQYF
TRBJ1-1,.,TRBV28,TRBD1,TGTGCCAGCGTTCGACAGGGTGTCATGAACACTGAAGCTTTCTTT,CASVRQGVMNTEAFF
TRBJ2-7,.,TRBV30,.,TGTGCCTGGGGTCCAAACTACGAGCAGTACTTC,CAWGPNYEQYF
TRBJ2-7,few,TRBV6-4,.,TGTGCCAGCACGAAGATTCCATACGAGCAGTACTTC,CASTKIPYEQYF
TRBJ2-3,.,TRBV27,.,TGTGCCAGCAGTTTACAACAGGGTTGGCAGTATTTT,CASSLQQGWQYF
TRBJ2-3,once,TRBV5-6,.,TGTGCCAGCAGCGATAGTTCCACAGATACGCAGTATTTT,CASSDSSTDTQYF
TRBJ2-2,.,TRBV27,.,TGTGCCAGCGCATGGGGGACGGACACCGGGGAGCTGTTTTTT,CASAWGTDTGELFF
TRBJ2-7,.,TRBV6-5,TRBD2,TGTGCCAGCCGGGGTCTAGCGGGAGCTAAGTACGAGCAGTACTTC,CASRGLAGAKYEQYF
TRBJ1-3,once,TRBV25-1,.,TGTGCCAGCAGCTTGGGCCAAGTCTTTCTCGGAAACACCATATATTTT,CASSLGQVFLGNTIYF
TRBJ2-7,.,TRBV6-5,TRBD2,TGTGCCAGCAGTAGCGGGAAGGAGTACGAGCAGTACTTC,CASSSGKEYEQYF
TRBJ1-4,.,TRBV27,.,TGTGCCAGCAGTGGCGACCCCCTAGGGAAACTGTTTTTT,CASSGDPLGKLFF
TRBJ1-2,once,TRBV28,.,TGTGCCAGCAGTTCCTACGGGACCTCCTACACCTTC,CASSSYGTSYTF
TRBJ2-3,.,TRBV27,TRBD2,TGTGCCACCCGACTAGCGGGAGAGTGGGATACGCAGTATTTT,CATRLAGEWDTQYF
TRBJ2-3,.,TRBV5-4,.,TGTGCCAGCAGCCGAGGAGTGGCAGATACGCAGTATTTT,CASSRGVADTQYF